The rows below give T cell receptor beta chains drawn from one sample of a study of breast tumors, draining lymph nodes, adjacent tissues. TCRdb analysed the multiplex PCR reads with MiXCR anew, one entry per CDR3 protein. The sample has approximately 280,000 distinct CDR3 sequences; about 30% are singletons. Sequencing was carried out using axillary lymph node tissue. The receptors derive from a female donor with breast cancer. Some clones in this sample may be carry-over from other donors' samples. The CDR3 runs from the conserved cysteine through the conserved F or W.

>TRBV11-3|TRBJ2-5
CASRPLAGGEGETQYF
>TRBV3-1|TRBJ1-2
CASRPPGVGYGYTF
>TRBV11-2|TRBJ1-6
CASSFRQASSYNSPLHF
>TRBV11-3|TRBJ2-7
CASSFYYEQYF
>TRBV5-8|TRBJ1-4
CASSSGQDERLFF
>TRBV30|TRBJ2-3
CAWSGQGTDTQYF
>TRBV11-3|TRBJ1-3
CASSGTGLGNTIYF
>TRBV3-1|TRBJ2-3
CASSPGGRLDTQYF
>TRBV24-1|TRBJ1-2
CATSDRRVENYGYTF
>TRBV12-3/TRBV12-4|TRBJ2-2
CASSLRLDTGELFF
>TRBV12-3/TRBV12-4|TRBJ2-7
CASRPPWSSYEQYF
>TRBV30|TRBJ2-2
CAWPGSNTGELFF
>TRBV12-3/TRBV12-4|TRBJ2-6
CASIEGGFTGANVLTF
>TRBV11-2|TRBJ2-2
CASSLEAGSGTGELFF
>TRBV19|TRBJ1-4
CASSIGGQINEKLFF
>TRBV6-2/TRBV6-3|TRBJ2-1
CASKMTVYNEQFF
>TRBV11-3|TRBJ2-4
CASSTSSGRNIQYF
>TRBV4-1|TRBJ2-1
CASRSGQSSYNEQFF
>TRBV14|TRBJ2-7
CASSQGRTSVNPYEQYF
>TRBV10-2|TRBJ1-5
CASSEVVWGSPQHF
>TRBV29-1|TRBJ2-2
CSVLAGVGTGELFF
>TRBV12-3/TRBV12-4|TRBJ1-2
CASSVQNNYGYTF
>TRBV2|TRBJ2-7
CASRRYEQYF
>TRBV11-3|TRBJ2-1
CASSLGRTHNEQFF
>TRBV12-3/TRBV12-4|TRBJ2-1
CASSSLTSGSYNEQFF
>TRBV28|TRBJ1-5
CASSYTTGVQPQHF
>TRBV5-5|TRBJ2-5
CASSPARQEGAQDF
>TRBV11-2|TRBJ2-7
CASSFRGIGGPYEQYF
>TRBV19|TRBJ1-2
CASSILDWGYGYTF
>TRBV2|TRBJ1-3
CASNPTGGGNTIYF
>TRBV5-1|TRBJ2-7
CASTPGFNSYEQYF
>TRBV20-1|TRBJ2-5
CSARDTSGRFTETQYF
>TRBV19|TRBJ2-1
CASSIELAGGPRSSYNEQFF
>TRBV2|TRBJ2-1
CASKYGQVAYNEQFF
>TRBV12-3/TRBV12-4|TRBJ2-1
CASRTREGTEQFF
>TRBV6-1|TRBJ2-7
CASSEMNRGSSYEQYF
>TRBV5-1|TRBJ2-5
CASRTGQGSQETQYF
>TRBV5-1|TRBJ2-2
CASGLVPLVTRAGELFF
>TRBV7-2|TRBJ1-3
CASSFDRSSGNTIYF
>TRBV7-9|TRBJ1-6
CASSFIRDNSPLHF
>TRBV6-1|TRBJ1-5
CASNMGLYNVNQPQHF
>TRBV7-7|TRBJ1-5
CASGDPGRNQPQHF
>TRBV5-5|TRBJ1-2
CASSDARALRYTF
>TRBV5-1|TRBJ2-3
CASASRDRGLDTQYF
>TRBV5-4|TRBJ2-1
CASRTSGSVHEQFF
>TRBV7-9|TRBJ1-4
CASSAERGPEKLFF
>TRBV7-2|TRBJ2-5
CASSLSPGLAGQEPQYF
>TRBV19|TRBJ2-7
CASSAGGRSGEQYF
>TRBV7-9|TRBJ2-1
CASSLFPDTDNEQFF
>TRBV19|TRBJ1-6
CASMPGQGYSPLHF
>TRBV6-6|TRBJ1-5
CATHDSFNQPQHF
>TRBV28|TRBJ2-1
CASSDSRGLAGGRNEQFF
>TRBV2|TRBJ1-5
CASLTRNF
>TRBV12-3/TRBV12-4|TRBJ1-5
CASRQGAILNQPQHF
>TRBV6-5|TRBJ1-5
CAGSYEAPGTGTFNQPQHF